These 10 T cell receptor beta chains were all obtained from the same sample, sequenced in a study of shared clonotypes between healthy human individuals. The repertoire was sequenced with immunoSEQ multiplex PCR; TCRdb's copy has only in-frame clones and lacks some. The sample records 730,000 or so clones, around 72% being singletons. Material: memory CD4+ T cells sorted from blood. Subset described: CD45RA-negative fraction. These receptors all stem from a woman under 40 in good health.

This chain links TRBV7-2 with TRBJ2-7; 11 bases agree with TRBD2. This CDR3 has 17 amino acids. V shed 1 base and J 4 bases; nucleotides not matched to a gene: 9. Germline V gives CDR1 SGHTA, CDR2 FQGNSA. CDR3 nucleotide sequence: TGTGCCAGCAGCTTAGTAGGGAATAGCGGGAGGGGGTACGAGCAGTACTTC. Translating it yields CASSLVGNSGRGYEQYF.

Note on this clone: The same CDR3 arises from other DNA sequences in this sample as well. The chain carries TRBV9 and TRBJ2-2, with D unclear. Germline loops: CDR1 SGDLS, CDR2 YYNGEE. The CDR3 extends over 16 amino acids. V gave up 0 bases and J gave up 0 bases, with 9 bases separating them. The CDR3 sequence is CASSVGPETNTGELFF. In nucleotides, the CDR3 is TGTGCCAGCAGCGTAGGTCCGGAAACGAACACCGGGGAGCTGTTTTTT.

In the case of this clone: A far larger clone is one base from this, pointing to a likely read error. In DNA form, the CDR3 reads TGTGCCAGCAGCACACAGCGGGACTCCTACGAGCAGTACTTC. Translation: CASSTQRDSYEQYF. The chain is built from TRBV7-9 and TRBJ2-7, with 7 bases that match TRBD2. J was trimmed by 0 bases and V by 5 bases; bases with no gene match: 4. Germline V gene lookup returns CDR1 SEHNR and CDR2 FQNEAQ (reference sequence). CDR3 length: 14 residues.

V is TRBV11-2 and J is TRBJ2-7; D uncertain. CDR3 length: 16 amino acids. Germline V gene lookup returns CDR1 SGHAT and CDR2 FQNNGV. With 0 bases removed from V and 6 bases from J, the gap between germline ends came to 18 bases. The CDR3 loop is CASSLDPYSLLGEQYF. The DNA for the CDR3 is TGTGCCAGCAGCTTAGATCCTTACAGTTTGTTGGGCGAGCAGTACTTC.

The chain is built from TRBV30 and TRBJ1-2, with D hard to call. V shed 2 bases and J shed 4 bases, with 8 bases lying between them. Germline lookup yields CDR1 GTSNPN and CDR2 SVGIG (reference sequence). The CDR3 is made up of 12 amino acids. CDR3 sequence: CAWSLGSYGYTF. CDR3 bases: TGTGCCTGGAGTTTAGGTTCCTATGGCTACACCTTC. Together with reference TRBV30 and TRBJ1-2, the CDR3 gives the full variable domain: SQTIHQWPATLVQPVGSPLSLECTVEGTSNPNLYWYRQAAGRGLQLLFYSVGIGQISSEVPQNLSASRPQDRQFILSSKKLLLSDSGFYLCAWSLGSYGYTFGSGTRLTVV.

The chain combines TRBV7-9 with TRBJ2-5; 10 bases fit TRBD2. Gene TRBJ2-7 matches the end of the DNA better, so the J call may be wrong. CDR3 length: 13 amino acids. The V gene's germline CDR1 is SEHNR and CDR2 FQNEAQ (reference sequence). The CDR3 here is CASGLADSYEQYF. The CDR3 region has the DNA TGTGCCAGCGGACTAGCGGACTCCTACGAGCAGTACTTC.

The rearrangement joins TRBV28 to TRBJ1-5; tentatively, D is TRBD1 (6 bases). Germline V gene data show CDR1 as MDHEN and CDR2 as SYDVKM. This CDR3 has 13 residues. Deletions cut 10 bases from V and 5 bases from J, with 15 bases between. The CDR3 is CATRGGGHQPQHF. For the CDR3, the DNA is TGTGCCACCCGTGGCGGGGGCCATCAGCCCCAGCATTTT.

The chain links TRBV6-1 to TRBJ2-7; D gene unclear. The germline CDR1 and CDR2 sequences are MNHNS and SASEGT. V was shortened by 2 bases and J by 2 bases, with 4 bases between the two germline ends. CDR3 length equals 12 residues. The CDR3, as DNA: TGTGCCAGCAGTGAATCGACCTACGAGCAGTACTTC. Protein sequence: CASSESTYEQYF.

The chain recombines TRBV5-1 with TRBJ2-1; D is unresolved. V lost 1 base to trimming and J lost 5 bases, with 7 bases between them. Germline-derived CDR1 and CDR2 are SGHRS and YFSETQ. CDR3 length: 13 amino acids. The DNA of the CDR3 is TGCGCCAGCAGCTTGAGGGTTCACAATGAGCAGTTCTTC. Amino acid sequence: CASSLRVHNEQFF.

The chain uses TRBV15 and TRBJ1-1; D might be TRBD1 (6 bases). The germline gives CDR1 LNHNV, CDR2 YYDKDF (reference sequence). Trimming pared 8 bases from V and 0 bases from J, leaving 16 bases between. CDR3 length equals 15 residues. This chain's CDR3 is CATSEGGGMNTEAFF. CDR3 nucleotide sequence: TGTGCCACCTCCGAAGGAGGGGGGATGAACACTGAAGCTTTCTTT.